This is a list of T cell receptor delta chains from one sample in a study of gamma-delta T cells after stem cell transplantation. With CATT, TCRdb re-called clones from the RT-PCR reads. This repertoire shows about 5,400 delta-chain clones, approximately 10% found once; its top ten account for 13%. Sequenced sample: gamma-delta T cells. The origin of the receptors is a human donor. It is not recorded whose cells these are; they may come from a transplant donor. Both conserved end residues are part of each CDR3. The order of the fields is D gene, clone size, J gene, V gene, CDR3 protein, CDR3 DNA. A D gene is named only where the DNA matches it firmly. Size is stated for part of the rows, as once, few or many counts, or as a class when the clone is expanded.

. . TRDJ1 TRDV2 CACDTVGGSYTDKLIF TGTGCCTGTGACACCGTGGGGGGTTCGTACACCGATAAACTCATCTTT
TRDD3 medium-sized TRDJ1 TRDV2 CACDTLSSGGYTTDKLIF TGTGCCTGTGACACCTTATCTTCCGGGGGATACACGACCGATAAACTCATCTTT
TRDD3 . TRDJ1 TRDV2 CACDTLLLSTGADTSLIF TGTGCCTGTGACACCCTCCTGCTCAGTACTGGGGCCGATACATCACTCATCTTT
. . TRDJ2 TRDV2 CACDRAGEPTAQLFF TGTGCCTGTGACAGGGCTGGGGAGCCGACAGCACAACTCTTCTTT
TRDD3 medium-sized TRDJ3 TRDV2 CACDKLGDTAWDTRQMFF TGTGCCTGTGACAAACTGGGGGATACGGCCTGGGACACCCGACAGATGTTTTTC
. few TRDJ1 TRDV2 CACDRLPTTGGHAPGQTDKLIF TGTGCCTGTGACCGCCTTCCTACGACTGGGGGACACGCGCCCGGTCAGACCGATAAACTCATCTTT
. few TRDJ3 TRDV1 CALGVERLSSWDTRQMFF TGTGCTCTTGGGGTAGAACGGCTAAGCTCCTGGGACACCCGACAGATGTTTTTC
TRDD3 few TRDJ1 TRDV2 CACDTIGGASGGYPAGTDKLIF TGTGCCTGTGACACGATCGGGGGTGCGTCTGGGGGATACCCAGCAGGGACCGATAAACTCATCTTT
TRDD3 few TRDJ3 TRDV2 CACDLLGDNRDTRQMFF TGTGCCTGTGACTTACTGGGGGATAACCGGGACACCCGACAGATGTTTTTC
TRDD3 few TRDJ3 TRDV2 CACDTGLGAPASSWDTRQMFF TGTGCCTGTGACACCGGACTGGGGGCCCCAGCAAGCTCCTGGGACACCCGACAGATGTTTTTC
TRDD3 . TRDJ1 TRDV2 CACDKLTYKLGEYTDKLIF TGTGCCTGTGACAAACTTACCTACAAGCTGGGGGAATACACCGATAAACTCATCTTT
TRDD3 few TRDJ1 TRDV2 CACDGLPREGYADGDKLIF TGTGCCTGTGACGGCCTTCCGAGAGAGGGATACGCGGACGGCGATAAACTCATCTTT
. few TRDJ1 TRDV2 CACDTVSSNDPVDPLNSYTDKLIF TGTGCCTGTGACACCGTTTCCTCTAATGATCCTGTGGATCCACTCAACTCCTACACCGATAAACTCATCTTT
TRDD3 . TRDJ3 TRDV2 CACDSILGDTLSCDTRQMFF TGTGCCTGTGATTCTATACTGGGGGATACGTTATCCTGTGACACCCGACAGATGTTTTTC
. medium-sized TRDJ1 TRDV2 CACDPLLGHTDKLIF TGTGCCTGTGACCCCTTACTCGGTCACACCGATAAACTCATCTTT
TRDD3 few TRDJ1 TRDV2 CACDTLSLLGDAYTDKLIF TGTGCCTGTGACACTCTCTCGTTACTGGGGGATGCCTACACCGATAAACTCATCTTT
TRDD3 few TRDJ1 TRDV2 CACDTLGDTDKPIF TGTGCCTGTGATACACTGGGGGATACCGATAAACCCATCTTT
TRDD3 medium-sized TRDJ3 TRDV2 CACDTVRGYASSWDTRQMFF TGTGCCTGTGACACCGTGAGGGGATACGCCTCCTCCTGGGACACCCGACAGATGTTTTTC
. . TRDJ1 TRDV2 CACDTLPQYPDANTDKLIF TGTGCCTGTGACACCCTTCCTCAATACCCCGACGCCAACACCGATAAACTCATCTTT
TRDD3 large TRDJ1 TRDV2 CACDGVGVLLGDKIIF TGTGCCTGTGACGGAGTGGGGGTCTTACTGGGGGATAAAATCATCTTT
TRDD3 . TRDJ3 TRDV2 CACDTAGDMFSWDTRQMFF TGTGCCTGTGACACCGCGGGGGATATGTTCTCCTGGGACACCCGACAGATGTTTTTC
TRDD3 . TRDJ3 TRDV2 CACDPTGDTRAPWDTRQMFF TGTGCCTGTGACCCAACTGGGGACACCCGGGCCCCCTGGGACACCCGACAGATGTTTTTC
TRDD3 large TRDJ1 TRDV2 CACDTVPLGDFYTDKLIF TGTGCCTGTGACACGGTCCCACTGGGGGATTTCTACACCGATAAACTCATCTTT
TRDD3 . TRDJ1 TRDV2 CACDILSSPVRRLLGDTDTDKLIF TGTGCCTGTGACATCCTGTCTTCTCCTGTCCGTCGCCTACTGGGGGATACGGACACCGATAAACTCATCTTT
. . TRDJ1 TRDV2 CACDTVNVLGKYTDKPIF TGTGCCTGTGACACCGTAAATGTCCTTGGAAAATACACCGATAAACCCATCTTT
TRDD3 . TRDJ1 TRDV2 CACDTVLGDTGITDKLIF TGTGCCTGTGACACCGTACTGGGGGATACGGGGATCACCGATAAACTCATCTTT
. medium-sized TRDJ1 TRDV2 CACDKLGSTGDKLIF TGTGCCTGTGATAAGCTGGGATCCACGGGAGATAAACTCATCTTT